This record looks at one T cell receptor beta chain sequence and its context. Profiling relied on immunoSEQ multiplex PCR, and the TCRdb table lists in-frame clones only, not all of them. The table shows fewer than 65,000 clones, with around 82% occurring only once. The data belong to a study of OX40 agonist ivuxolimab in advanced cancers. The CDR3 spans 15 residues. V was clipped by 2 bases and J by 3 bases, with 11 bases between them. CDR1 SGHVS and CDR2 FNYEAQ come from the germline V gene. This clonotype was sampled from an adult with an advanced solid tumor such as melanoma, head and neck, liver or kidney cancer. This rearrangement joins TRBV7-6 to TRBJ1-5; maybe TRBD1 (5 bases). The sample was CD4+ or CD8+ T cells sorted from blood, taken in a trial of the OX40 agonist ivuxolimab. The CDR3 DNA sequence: TGTGCCAGCAGCTTACGGGGGGGATTCAATCAGCCCCAGCATTTT. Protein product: CASSLRGGFNQPQHF.